These 22 T cell receptor beta chains came from one sample sequenced in a study of T-cell memory formation after mild COVID-19. TCRdb called the 5' RACE reads again in MiXCR, with one record for every CDR3 protein. The repertoire holds 200,000 to 250,000 distinct CDR3 sequences, with over 9% as singletons. Source material: PBMCs or a T cell subset sorted from them (not recorded which). Source of these receptors: a young man who had mild COVID-19 (a few samples of this study predate the infection). Cell type and time point are not known.

This clonotype was counted only a few times. J is TRBJ2-5 and V is TRBV5-1; D is unresolved. Germline assignment: CDR1 SGHRS and CDR2 YFSETQ. Trimming cost V 4 bases and J 2 bases, with 15 bases left between them. This CDR3 comprises 15 residues. DNA for the CDR3: TGCGCCAGCAGCCTCCGGACCCGTAGTCAAGAGACCCAGTACTTC. Residues: CASSLRTRSQETQYF.

The chain recombines TRBV6-5 with TRBJ2-7, with D perhaps TRBD2 (6 bases). The V gene lost 2 bases and the J gene lost 3 bases, with 8 bases spanning the gap. The CDR3 covers 13 residues. Germline-derived CDR1 and CDR2 are MNHEY and SVGAGI. This chain's CDR3 is CASSYKEGYEQYF. CDR3 DNA sequence: TGTGCCAGCAGTTACAAGGAGGGCTACGAGCAGTACTTC.

This clonotype was picked up a small number of times. This chain connects TRBV4-3 to TRBJ2-1; D ambiguous. From germline, CDR1 is LGHNA and CDR2 YSLEER. V lost 0 bases to trimming and J lost 8 bases, with 8 bases between them. The CDR3 consists of 13 residues. CDR3: CASSQDRGDEQFF. The CDR3 nucleotides are TGCGCCAGCAGCCAAGATCGTGGGGATGAGCAGTTCTTC.

There are many counts of this clonotype. The chain is built from TRBV5-1 and TRBJ1-1; possible D gene TRBD1, 5 bases. V was shortened by 0 bases and J by 1 base, with 10 bases between the two germline ends. Per the germline V gene, CDR1 is SGHRS and CDR2 is YFSETQ. CDR3 length: 15 residues. Here the CDR3 DNA reads TGCGCCAGCAGCTTGGAGCTGGGGACGAACACTGAAGCTTTCTTT. Translation: CASSLELGTNTEAFF.

This clonotype has more than one count but fewer than ten. The J gene is TRBJ1-1, the V gene TRBV6-6, with TRBD1 as a possible D gene (5 bases). Looked up from germline, CDR1 is MNHNY and CDR2 is SVGAGI (reference sequence). Trimming removed 0 bases at V and 4 bases at J, with 12 bases between. This CDR3 has 15 residues. CDR3 nucleotides: TGTGCCAGCAGTTACTCCGGGGGAGGAAGCACTGAAGCTTTCTTT. Protein product: CASSYSGGGSTEAFF.

The CDR3 spells CASSDSGAYNTDTQYF. The CDR3 bases are TGTGCCAGCAGCGACTCTGGGGCCTACAACACAGATACGCAGTATTTT. This rearrangement joins TRBV7-3 to TRBJ2-3; D is possibly TRBD1 (5 bases). The CDR3 is 16 residues long. The ends were cut back, 5 bases at V and 2 bases at J, with 17 bases in the middle. Germline V gene sequence: CDR1 SGHTA, CDR2 FQGTGA.

This clonotype appeared many times. The chain couples TRBV20-1 to TRBJ2-1; D remains unclear. The V end lost 0 bases, the J end lost 7 bases, and 13 bases lay between the germline ends. From germline, CDR1 is DFQATT and CDR2 SNEGSKA (reference sequence). This CDR3 has 14 amino acids. CDR3 DNA sequence: TGCAGTGCTAGAGATCGACTGGTGTTTAATGAGCAGTTCTTC. Translation gives CSARDRLVFNEQFF.

J is TRBJ2-7 and V is TRBV6-2 or TRBV6-3, with 11 positions matching TRBD1. CDR3 length: 15 residues. V gave up 6 bases and J gave up 2 bases; unmatched junction bases: 6. Germline values: CDR1 MNHEY, CDR2 SVGEGT. DNA for the CDR3: TGTGCCAGCAGACGCCGGGACAGGGGGACCTACGAGCAGTACTTC. This sequence encodes CASRRRDRGTYEQYF.

The V call is TRBV7-3, the J call TRBJ2-1; no clear D gene. V was shortened by 2 bases and J by 11 bases, with 7 bases between the two germline ends. Germline-derived CDR1 and CDR2 are SGHTA and FQGTGA. CDR3 length: 11 residues. In DNA form, the CDR3 reads TGTGCCAGCAGCTTAGGCGGCAAGCAGTTCTTC. Translated, it gives CASSLGGKQFF.

The chain recombines TRBV5-1 with TRBJ2-5, with 12 bases that match TRBD2. The CDR3 has 15 residues. Looked up from germline, CDR1 is SGHRS and CDR2 is YFSETQ. V was clipped by 6 bases and J by 4 bases; unmatched bases: 7. In DNA form, the CDR3 reads TGCGCCAGCAACAGACTAGCGGGGGTTGCAGAGACCCAGTACTTC. This sequence encodes CASNRLAGVAETQYF.

This clonotype was picked up a small number of times. The rearrangement joins TRBV9 to TRBJ2-3, with D possibly being TRBD2 (6 bases). CDR3 length: 16 residues. The V end was cut by 0 bases, the J end by 6 bases, with 17 bases between. CDR1 is SGDLS, CDR2 YYNGEE, per germline. The CDR3, as DNA: TGTGCCAGCAGCGTAGCTGGTGGGGGGAGGTCGGATACGCAGTATTTT. The encoded protein is CASSVAGGGRSDTQYF. Together with reference TRBV9 and TRBJ2-3, the CDR3 gives the full variable domain: DSGVTQTPKHLITATGQRVTLRCSPRSGDLSVYWYQQSLDQGLQFLIQYYNGEERAKGNILERFSAQQFPDLHSELNLSSLELGDSALYFCASSVAGGGRSDTQYFGPGTRLTVL.

This clonotype was recorded a few times. The genes are TRBV5-1 and TRBJ1-2; possibly TRBD1 for D (6 bases). V was trimmed by 4 bases and J by 2 bases, leaving 12 bases between them. There are 14 residues in the CDR3. From germline, CDR1 is SGHRS and CDR2 YFSETQ. The CDR3 DNA reads TGCGCCAGCAGCCCAGGGGACACCAACTATGGCTACACCTTC. Translation gives CASSPGDTNYGYTF. The entire variable domain, with the rest obtained from reference TRBV5-1 and TRBJ1-2, is as follows: KAGVTQTPRYLIKTRGQQVTLSCSPISGHRSVSWYQQTPGQGLQFLFEYFSETQRNKGNFPGRFSGRQFSNSRSEMNVSTLELGDSALYLCASSPGDTNYGYTFGSGTRLTVV.

Many counts were recorded for this clonotype. The chain combines TRBV20-1 with TRBJ2-4; D is perhaps TRBD1 or TRBD2 (5 bases each). V dropped 6 bases and J dropped 7 bases, with 16 bases sitting between them. Germline V gives CDR1 DFQATT, CDR2 SNEGSKA (reference sequence). The CDR3 is 13 residues long. This chain's CDR3 is CSARDGGRNIQYF. The CDR3 DNA sequence: TGCAGTGCCAGGGACGGCGGACGCAACATTCAGTACTTC.

The genes are TRBV5-5 and TRBJ1-2; TRBD1 matches 7 bases. The V gene's germline CDR1 is SGHKS and CDR2 YYEKEE (reference sequence). The CDR3 extends over 14 amino acids. V gave up 0 bases and J gave up 7 bases; unmatched junction bases: 6. CDR3 nucleotides: TGTGCCAGCAGCTTGGGACAGGGAAGCGGTGGCTACACCTTC. This gives the protein CASSLGQGSGGYTF.

This chain links TRBV11-3 with TRBJ2-3, with D possibly being TRBD2 (6 bases). CDR3 length: 15 amino acids. Germline V gives CDR1 SGHNT, CDR2 YENEEA. The germline V and J ends were trimmed by 2 bases and 0 bases, with 9 bases remaining between them. The CDR3 loop reads CASSLFSGSTDTQYF. The CDR3 DNA sequence: TGTGCCAGCAGCTTATTCAGCGGGAGCACAGATACGCAGTATTTT.

In this sample, this clonotype turned up many times. The V and J genes are TRBV7-9 and TRBJ1-5, with 8 bases lining up with TRBD1. Germline CDR1 is SEHNR and CDR2 is FQNEAQ (reference sequence). The ends lost 6 bases at V and 2 bases at J; junction bases unmatched: 6. The CDR3 totals 15 residues. The CDR3, as DNA: TGTGCCAGCAGTCAGGGGGCACGGGGCAATCAGCCCCAGCATTTT. Translated, it gives CASSQGARGNQPQHF.

V and J are TRBV7-6 and TRBJ2-3; TRBD2 matches at 12 bases. CDR1 SGHVS and CDR2 FNYEAQ come from the germline V gene. The CDR3 sequence is 16 residues long. Trimming took 5 bases from V and 4 from J; bases not matched to a gene: 7. The DNA of the CDR3 is TGTGCCAGCAGCCGAGAGACTAGCGGGGGTGCAGATACGCAGTATTTT. This codes for CASSRETSGGADTQYF. Combining the CDR3 with reference TRBV7-6 and TRBJ2-3 gives the whole variable domain GAGVSQSPRYKVTKRGQDVALRCDPISGHVSLYWYRQALGQGPEFLTYFNYEAQQDKSGLPNDRFSAERPEGSISTLTIQRTEQRDSAMYRCASSRETSGGADTQYFGPGTRLTVL.

There are many counts of this clonotype. This chain uses TRBV6-5 with TRBJ2-7, with D maybe TRBD1 (6 bases). V lost 5 bases, J lost 9 bases, and 17 bases lay in between. Germline CDR1 is MNHEY and CDR2 is SVGAGI. The CDR3 runs 13 residues. CDR3 DNA sequence: TGTGCCAGCAGTGCGGCACAGGGTTCGAGGCAGTACGTC. It translates to CASSAAQGSRQYV.

The V call is TRBV18, the J call TRBJ2-3; 12 nucleotides match TRBD2. Germline V gene data show CDR1 as KGHSH and CDR2 as LQKENI. This CDR3 contains 16 residues. The J segment lost 4 bases and the V segment lost 3 bases, leaving 5 bases of the junction unmatched. The DNA for the CDR3 is TGTGCCAGCTCACCCGGACTAGCGGGGTTGTCAGATACGCAGTATTTT. Translating gives CASSPGLAGLSDTQYF.

This clonotype was found a few times. A junction end diverges from the germline sequence, so it may reflect a read error. The V call is TRBV11-1, the J call TRBJ2-7, with TRBD2 matching over 15 bases. The length of the CDR3 is 14 residues. Germline-derived CDR1 and CDR2 are SGHAT and FQDESV (reference sequence). CDR3 DNA: TGTGCCAGCAGCTCGGGACTAGCGGGGGGCCGACGGAAGTTC. It is translated as CASSSGLAGGRRKF.

This clonotype was seen more than once but under ten times. The V gene is TRBV5-6, the J gene TRBJ2-7, with TRBD1 matching 8 bases. Germline V lookup: CDR1 SGHDT, CDR2 YYEEEE. The CDR3 sequence is 13 residues long. V gave up 3 bases and J gave up 7 bases; unmatched junction bases: 6. The CDR3 DNA sequence: TGTGCCAGCAGCTCGACAGGGGTAGAAGAGCAGTACTTC. It specifies CASSSTGVEEQYF.

This clonotype was seen a few times. The V call is TRBV7-2, the J call TRBJ2-5; TRBD1 agrees at 7 bases. Germline V gene lookup returns CDR1 SGHTA and CDR2 FQGNSA. This CDR3 is built from 14 residues. The V gene end was trimmed by 3 bases and the J gene end by 2 bases; junction bases not matched to a gene: 3. The CDR3 here is CASSFWTGQETQYF. The CDR3 nucleotides are TGTGCCAGCAGCTTCTGGACAGGACAAGAGACCCAGTACTTC.